There are a few counts of the clone carrying this T cell receptor (beta chain). This sample was included in a study of blood T cell repertoires in COVID-19. Study overall: In each case, the material was cDNA or gDNA derived from T cells, B-cell-depleted T cells, or PBMCs.

Libraries were prepared by immunoSEQ multiplex PCR; TCRdb keeps only in-frame clonotypes and omits some of them. The table has tens of thousands of clones, 88% seen once. This CDR3 has 13 residues. V was shortened by 7 bases and J by 1 base, with 13 bases between the two germline ends. Germline-derived CDR1 and CDR2 are GTSNPN and SVGIG (reference sequence). The sequence was obtained from a man aged 45-60 years with active COVID-19. The rearrangement uses TRBV30 and TRBJ1-2; TRBD1 might be the D (5 bases). Input material: peripheral blood. The CDR3 region is CASDSSFNYGYTF. The CDR3 nucleotides read TGTGCCTCAGACAGTTCGTTTAACTATGGCTACACCTTC.